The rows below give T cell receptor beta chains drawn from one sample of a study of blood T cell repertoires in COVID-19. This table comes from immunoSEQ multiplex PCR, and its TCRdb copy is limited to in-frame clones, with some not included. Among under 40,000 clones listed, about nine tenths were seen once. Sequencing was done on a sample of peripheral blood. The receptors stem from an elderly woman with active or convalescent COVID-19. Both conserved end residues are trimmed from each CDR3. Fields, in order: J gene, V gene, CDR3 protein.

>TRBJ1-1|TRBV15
ATSRDMAGTEAF
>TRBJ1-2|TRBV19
ASSITVDSNYGYT
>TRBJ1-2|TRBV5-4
ASSLGQGQGNYGYT
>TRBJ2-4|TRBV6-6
ASSYGGVTKNIQY
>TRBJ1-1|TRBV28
ASSLTKISEAF
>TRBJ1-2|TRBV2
ASGPGQGYGYT
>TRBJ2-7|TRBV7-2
ASRPGGTREQY
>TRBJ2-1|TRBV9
ASSVAGGFTDEQF
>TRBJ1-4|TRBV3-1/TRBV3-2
ASSHRGDGTNEKLF
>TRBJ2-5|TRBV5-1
ASSLGTGTSEGETQY
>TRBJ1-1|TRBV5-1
ASSLQGQGATEAF
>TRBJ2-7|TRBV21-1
ASSHRGRTKCEQY
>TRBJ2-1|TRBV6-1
ASSDGTSDYNEQF
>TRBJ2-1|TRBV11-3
ASSFGVGRSYNEQF
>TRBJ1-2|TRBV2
ASSLEPNYGYT
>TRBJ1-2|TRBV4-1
ASSHPGIMYGYT
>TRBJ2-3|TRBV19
ASSIAGLGTDTQY
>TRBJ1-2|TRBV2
ASRSSGFGYT
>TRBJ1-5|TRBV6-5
ASSAGQNSNQPQH
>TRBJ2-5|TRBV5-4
ASSFGGFETQY
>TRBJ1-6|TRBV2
ASMRAAVEDNSPLH
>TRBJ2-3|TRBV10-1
ASSESGRDTQY
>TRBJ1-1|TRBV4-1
ASSPSSRDRGAF
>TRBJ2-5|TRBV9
ASSVVGTHQETQY
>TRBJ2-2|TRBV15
ATIDRGGELF